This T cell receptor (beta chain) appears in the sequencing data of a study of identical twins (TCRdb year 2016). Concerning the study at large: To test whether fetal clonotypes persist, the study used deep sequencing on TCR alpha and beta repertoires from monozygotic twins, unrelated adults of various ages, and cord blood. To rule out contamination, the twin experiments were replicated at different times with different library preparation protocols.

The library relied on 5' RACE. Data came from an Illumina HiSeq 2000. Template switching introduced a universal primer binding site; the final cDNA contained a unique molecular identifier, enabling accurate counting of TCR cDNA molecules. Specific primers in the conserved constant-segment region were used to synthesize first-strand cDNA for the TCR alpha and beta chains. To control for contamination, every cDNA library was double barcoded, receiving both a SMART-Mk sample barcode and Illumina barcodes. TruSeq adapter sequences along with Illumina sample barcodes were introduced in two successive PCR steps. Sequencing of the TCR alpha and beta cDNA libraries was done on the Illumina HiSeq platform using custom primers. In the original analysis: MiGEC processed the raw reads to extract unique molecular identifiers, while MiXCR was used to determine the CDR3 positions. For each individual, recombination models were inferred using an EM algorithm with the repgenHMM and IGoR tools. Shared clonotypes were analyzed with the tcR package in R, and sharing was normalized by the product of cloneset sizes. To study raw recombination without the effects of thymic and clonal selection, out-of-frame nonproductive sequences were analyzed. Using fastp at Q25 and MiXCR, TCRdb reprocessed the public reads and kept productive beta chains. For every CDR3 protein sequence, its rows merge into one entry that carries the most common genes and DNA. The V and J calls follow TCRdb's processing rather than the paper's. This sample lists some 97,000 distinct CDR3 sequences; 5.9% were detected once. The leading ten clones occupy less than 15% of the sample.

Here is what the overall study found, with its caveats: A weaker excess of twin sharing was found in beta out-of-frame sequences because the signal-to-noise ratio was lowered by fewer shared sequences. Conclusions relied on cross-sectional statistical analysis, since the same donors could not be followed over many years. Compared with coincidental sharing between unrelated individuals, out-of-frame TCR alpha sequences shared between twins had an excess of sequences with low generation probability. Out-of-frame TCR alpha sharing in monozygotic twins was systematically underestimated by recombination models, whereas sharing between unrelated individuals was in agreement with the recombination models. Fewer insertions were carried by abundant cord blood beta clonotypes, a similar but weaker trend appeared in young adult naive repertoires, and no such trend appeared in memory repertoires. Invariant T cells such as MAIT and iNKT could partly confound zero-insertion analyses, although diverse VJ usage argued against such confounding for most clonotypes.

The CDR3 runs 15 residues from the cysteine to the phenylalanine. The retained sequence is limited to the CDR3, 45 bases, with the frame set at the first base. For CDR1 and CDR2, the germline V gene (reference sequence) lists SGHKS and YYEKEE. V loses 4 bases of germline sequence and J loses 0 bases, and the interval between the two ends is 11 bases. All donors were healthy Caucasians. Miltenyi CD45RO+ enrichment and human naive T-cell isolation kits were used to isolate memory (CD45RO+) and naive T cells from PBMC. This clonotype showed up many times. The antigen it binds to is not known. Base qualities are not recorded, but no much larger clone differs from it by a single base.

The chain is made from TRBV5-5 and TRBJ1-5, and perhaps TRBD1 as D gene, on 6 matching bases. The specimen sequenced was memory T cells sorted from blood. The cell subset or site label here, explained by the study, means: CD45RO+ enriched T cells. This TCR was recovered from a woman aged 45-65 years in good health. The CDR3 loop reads CASSPGVVSNQPQHF. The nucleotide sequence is TGTGCCAGCAGCCCAGGGGTGGTTAGCAATCAGCCCCAGCATTTT.